This is a list of T cell receptor beta chains from one sample in a study of cytomegalovirus exposure and HLA in healthy donors. The table came from immunoSEQ multiplex PCR; TCRdb's copy has only in-frame clones and leaves some out. The sample has over 150,000 clones, 85% seen once. Sequencing was performed on PBMCs. The receptor set was obtained from a boy aged 2 to 10 in good health and CMV-seronegative. Each CDR3 is given with its conserved first and last residue. The order of the fields is clone size, J gene, D gene, V gene, CDR3 protein, CDR3 DNA. D genes are given only for firm matches. For some rows the clone size is stated as once, few or many, or as a class when expanded; others skip it.

.,TRBJ2-7,.,TRBV6-6,CASSYVQGRSYEQYF,TGTGCCAGCAGTTACGTACAGGGGAGGTCCTACGAGCAGTACTTC
.,TRBJ1-5,.,TRBV19,CASSTGERRPQHF,TGTGCCAGTAGTACGGGGGAAAGAAGGCCCCAGCATTTT
once,TRBJ2-2,.,TRBV5-1,CASSLATAGELFF,TGCGCCAGCAGCTTGGCGACAGCCGGGGAGCTGTTTTTT
once,TRBJ1-5,.,TRBV2,CASKRTQGNQPQHF,TGTGCCAGCAAGCGAACGCAGGGGAATCAGCCCCAGCATTTT
.,TRBJ1-2,.,TRBV28,CASSFLLDGYTF,TGTGCCAGCAGTTTCCTTTTAGATGGCTACACCTTC
once,TRBJ1-1,.,TRBV6-1,CASSEPTYRVWMNTEAFF,TGTGCCAGCAGTGAGCCAACGTACAGGGTTTGGATGAACACTGAAGCTTTCTTT
.,TRBJ2-5,.,TRBV27,CASSPTHAQETQYF,TGTGCCAGCAGTCCCACACACGCACAAGAGACCCAGTACTTC
.,TRBJ2-3,TRBD2,TRBV11-3,CASIISGGNTDTQYF,TGTGCCAGCATTATCTCGGGGGGGAACACAGATACGCAGTATTTT
once,TRBJ2-7,.,TRBV6-1,CASSEAGQYEQYF,TGTGCCAGCAGTGAAGCTGGCCAATACGAGCAGTACTTC
.,TRBJ2-1,TRBD2,TRBV28,CASSFPGLARIKEQFF,TGTGCCAGCAGTTTCCCGGGACTAGCTCGGATTAAGGAGCAGTTCTTC
.,TRBJ1-5,TRBD1,TRBV28,CASRARTGQNQPQHF,TGTGCCAGCAGGGCACGGACAGGGCAAAATCAGCCCCAGCATTTT
.,TRBJ2-1,TRBD2,TRBV11-2,CASTLIWGGSSNEQFF,TGTGCCAGCACCCTAATTTGGGGGGGTTCGAGCAATGAGCAGTTCTTC
.,TRBJ2-3,.,TRBV6-6,CASTGTDTQYF,TGTGCCAGCACGGGCACAGATACGCAGTATTTT
.,TRBJ2-1,.,TRBV5-4,CASSGEARGNEQFF,TGTGCCAGCAGCGGGGAGGCTCGGGGCAATGAGCAGTTCTTC
.,TRBJ1-1,.,TRBV19,CASSITHQGTEAFF,TGTGCCAGTAGTATAACCCATCAGGGCACTGAAGCTTTCTTT
.,TRBJ2-1,.,TRBV27,CASSLGGMSWGEQFF,TGTGCCAGCAGTTTAGGCGGGATGAGTTGGGGTGAGCAGTTCTTC
.,TRBJ1-5,.,TRBV28,CASSLSLTGQPQHF,TGTGCCAGCAGTTTATCTTTAACAGGGCAGCCCCAGCATTTT
.,TRBJ1-1,TRBD1,TRBV6-5,CASSYSDRGLGTEAFF,TGTGCCAGCAGTTACTCGGACAGGGGGCTGGGAACTGAAGCTTTCTTT
.,TRBJ2-1,TRBD2,TRBV6-1,CASSEAEAGGFYNEQFF,TGTGCCAGCAGTGAAGCTGAAGCGGGAGGCTTCTACAATGAGCAGTTCTTC
.,TRBJ2-3,TRBD2,TRBV2,CASSDGGRDTQYF,TGTGCCAGCAGTGACGGGGGGAGGGATACGCAGTATTTT
once,TRBJ1-5,TRBD1,TRBV18,CASSTGFGNQPQHF,TGTGCCAGCTCGACAGGGTTCGGCAATCAGCCCCAGCATTTT
.,TRBJ2-1,TRBD2,TRBV28,CASRPSGGSFTSGSYEQFF,TGTGCCAGCAGGCCCTCGGGTGGTTCGTTTACTAGCGGGAGTTATGAGCAGTTCTTC
.,TRBJ2-1,.,TRBV10-2,CASSESQDPGDQFF,TGCGCCAGCAGTGAGTCCCAGGATCCGGGAGATCAGTTCTTC
.,TRBJ2-1,TRBD2,TRBV5-4,CASSLGAGAYNEQFF,TGTGCCAGCAGCTTGGGGGCGGGGGCCTACAATGAGCAGTTCTTC
.,TRBJ2-3,.,TRBV11-2,CASSTLKGRVYRADTQYF,TGTGCCAGCAGCACCCTCAAGGGGCGTGTGTACCGGGCAGATACGCAGTATTTT
once,TRBJ1-1,.,TRBV21-1,CASSSQGNTEAFF,TGTGCCAGCAGCAGCCAGGGGAACACTGAAGCTTTCTTT
.,TRBJ1-1,.,TRBV25-1,CASSRAGKTEAFF,TGTGCCAGCAGTCGAGCAGGGAAAACTGAAGCTTTCTTT
.,TRBJ1-5,.,TRBV27,CASRRQNQPQHF,TGTGCCAGCAGACGACAGAATCAGCCCCAGCATTTT
.,TRBJ1-1,.,TRBV7-9,CSSIQVNTEAFF,TGTTCCAGCATCCAGGTGAACACTGAAGCTTTCTTT
.,TRBJ2-1,.,TRBV28,CASSPRTGNEQFF,TGTGCCAGCAGTCCCCGGACTGGGAATGAGCAGTTCTTC
once,TRBJ2-2,TRBD2,TRBV14,CASSPRAGAYTGELFF,TGTGCCAGCAGCCCTAGAGCGGGGGCCTACACCGGGGAGCTGTTTTTT